What follows describes a single T cell receptor (beta chain). Method: immunoSEQ multiplex PCR; TCRdb's copy keeps in-frame clones and lacks some. The sample contains approximately 17,000 clones, 95% to 97% of which appear only once. The CDR3 has 16 residues. Germline CDR1 reads PRHDT; CDR2 reads FYEKMQ (reference sequence). Trimming cost V 4 bases and J 5 bases; bases outside gene matches: 7. The data were obtained in a study of T cell changes during pregnancy in multiple sclerosis. The clonotype originates from a female donor with multiple sclerosis, enrolled in a pregnancy study. The material was peripheral blood, obtained in the third trimester of pregnancy. The rearrangement links TRBV13 to TRBJ2-1, with TRBD2 identical over 11 bases. The CDR3 coding sequence is TGTGCCAGCAGCTCGTCGGGTAGCGGGGGGGACAATGAGCAGTTCTTC. Its translation is CASSSSGSGGDNEQFF.